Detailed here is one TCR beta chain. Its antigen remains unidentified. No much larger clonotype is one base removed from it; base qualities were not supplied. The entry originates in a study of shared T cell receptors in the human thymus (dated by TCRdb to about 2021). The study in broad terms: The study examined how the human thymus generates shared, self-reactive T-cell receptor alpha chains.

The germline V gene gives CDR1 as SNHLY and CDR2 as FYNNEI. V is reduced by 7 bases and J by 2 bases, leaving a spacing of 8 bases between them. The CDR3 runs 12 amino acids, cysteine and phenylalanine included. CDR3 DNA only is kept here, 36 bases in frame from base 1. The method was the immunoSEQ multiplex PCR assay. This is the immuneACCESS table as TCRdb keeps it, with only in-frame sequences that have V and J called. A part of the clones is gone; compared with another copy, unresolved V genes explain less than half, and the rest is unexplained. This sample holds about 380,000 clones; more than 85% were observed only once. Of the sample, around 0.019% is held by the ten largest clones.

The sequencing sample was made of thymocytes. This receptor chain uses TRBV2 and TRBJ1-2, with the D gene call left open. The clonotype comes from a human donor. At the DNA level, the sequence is TGTGCCAGCAATCGGCAAAACTATGGCTACACCTTC. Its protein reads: CASNRQNYGYTF.